This T cell receptor beta chain emerged from a study of vaccination effects on CD4 cells after COVID-19 (dated by TCRdb to 2021 to 2024). Notes on the research overall: Post-vaccine samples across the study were collected a median of 72 days after the second dose, with a range of 14 to 241. In both COVID-19 convalescent patients and infection-naive vaccine recipients, the study compared SARS-CoV-2 spike-specific CD4+ TCR repertoires from before mRNA vaccination with those from after it. Altogether, about 10 COVID-19 convalescent patients and a handful of SARS-CoV-2-naive healthy vaccine recipients made up the full study. Cultures from other donors in the study were sequenced with the Oncomine TCR Beta short-read assay on an Illumina iSeq 100. Overall study results and their limits: Only a small number of convalescent patients were included, and no early post-infection timepoints were available, which limited the study. Marked clonal contraction was observed in both infection-induced and vaccine-induced clones at late post-vaccination timepoints, consistent with waning T cell responses. In healthy vaccine recipients, vaccine-induced clones were almost all SARS-CoV-2 mono-reactive, with only 1 of 255 being cross-reactive with common cold coronaviruses.

To identify antigen-specific CD4+ T cell clonotypes by their expansion, the ViraFEST assay first stimulated PBMC with viral peptide pools and then applied TCR sequencing. After 10 days of culture, CD4+ T cells were isolated with the EasySep CD4+ T cell isolation kit. Each participant received two doses of an mRNA SARS-CoV-2 vaccine, either BNT162b2 or mRNA-1273. The absence of prior SARS-CoV-2 infection in healthy vaccine recipients was confirmed by negative nucleocapsid antibodies before and after vaccination. About 2 million PBMC per well were cultured in IMDM with roughly 5% human AB serum, about 9.4 IU/ml IL-2 and gentamicin, plus 10 ug/ml peptides. Half of the culture medium was replaced with fresh IL-2-containing medium on days 3 and 7. Unless noted otherwise, every peptide stimulation condition was grown in triplicate wells. PBMC were separated from whole blood using Ficoll-Paque Plus gradient centrifugation and were then either cryopreserved at -140C or used fresh. Overlapping peptide pools spanned the spike proteins of SARS-CoV-2 and the common cold coronaviruses HCoV-NL63, HCoV-OC43 and HCoV-229E. The QIAamp micro DNA kit was used to extract genomic DNA from the cultured CD4+ T cells.

Turning to this clone: This receptor's antigen is unknown. There are no base qualities to consult, and no much larger clone falls within one base.

The method behind the library was the immunoSEQ multiplex PCR assay. DNA from the cultured, isolated CD4+ T cells was subjected to TCR beta CDR3 sequencing. On the authors' methods: Non-productive TCR sequences were discarded, and reads were trimmed to the CDR3 region, with only CDR3s of 7 or more amino acids retained. The MANAFEST web app was used to pick out antigen-specific clonotypes by comparing their expansion in peptide wells with that in reference cultures. To be called positive, a clone needed expansion at FDR<0.05 compared with the reference and with all other wells, an odds ratio greater than 5, and a frequency greater than 0.1% in two replicate wells. A clonotype was called cross-reactive if it was significantly expanded both in SARS-CoV-2 spike wells and in at least one common cold coronavirus spike condition. Using the stringdist R package, CDR3 similarity was measured by Levenshtein distance, and unrooted trees were constructed with ape in R 3.6.1. As stored in TCRdb, this immuneACCESS dataset retains in-frame rearrangements with V and J assigned. A fraction of the clones does not appear; measured against another copy, unresolved V genes explain less than half of the discrepancy, and the remainder lacks a known reason. V and J calls and clone size come straight from that table; D and trimming were deduced from the DNA. For this sample there are some 74,000 clones; around 80% appear just once. The biggest ten clones account for 1.2% of the sample.

The V end loses 6 bases and the J end loses 7 bases, and a stretch of 21 bases separates them. Per the germline V gene, SGHVS is the CDR1 and FNYEAQ is the CDR2. The CDR3 contains 16 residues, cysteine and phenylalanine counted. Here the CDR3 DNA is all that survives: 48 bases in frame from base 1. The sequence derives from a human donor who received a COVID-19 vaccine. In this chain, TRBV7-6 is recombined with TRBJ1-4; the best D guess is TRBD1, with 5 bases matching. The sequencing used CD4+ T cells from PBMCs cultured with HCoV-229E spike peptides, collected after COVID-19 vaccination. The cell subset or site label of this sample denotes: HCoV-229E spike overlapping peptide pool stimulation. CDR3 region: CASSPQTGGLGEKLFF. The DNA is as follows: TGTGCCAGCAGTCCCCAGACCGGGGGGTTAGGTGAAAAACTGTTTTTT.